Shown below are 7 T cell receptor beta chains from a single sample sequenced in a study of cytomegalovirus exposure and HLA in healthy donors. This PCR relied on a set of 60 Vbeta primers and 13 Jbeta primers. Data came from immunoSEQ multiplex PCR; TCRdb stores just in-frame clones and leaves some out. The sample lists more than 90,000 clones; over 60% were seen once. The material sequenced was PBMCs. The source is a man aged 30-40 years in good health and CMV-seropositive.

V is TRBV25-1 and J is TRBJ1-2, with 12 bases that match TRBD1. Germline V gene lookup returns CDR1 MGHDK and CDR2 SYGVNS. This CDR3 comprises 17 residues. J was trimmed by 3 bases and V by 3 bases; bases with no gene match: 8. CDR3 DNA: TGTGCCAGCAGTGAGTCAACCGGGACAGGGGGCCACTATGGCTACACCTTC. The encoded protein is CASSESTGTGGHYGYTF.

V and J are TRBV28 and TRBJ2-1, with 9 bases matching TRBD1. V lost 5 bases and J lost 8; bases outside the gene matches: 13. Germline CDR1 and CDR2: MDHEN and SYDVKM. This CDR3 is 16 amino acids long. The CDR3 nucleotides read TGTGCCAGCAGTACCCGCCGGACAGGGGATTGGCATGAGCAGTTCTTC. This gives the protein CASSTRRTGDWHEQFF.

The genes are TRBV15 and TRBJ1-2, with D tentatively TRBD1 (6 bases). V was pared by 1 base and J by 8 bases, with 11 bases between. Germline CDR1 and CDR2: LNHNV and YYDKDF (reference sequence). The length of the CDR3 is 13 residues. The CDR3 bases are TGTGCCACCAGCAGAGCGAACAGGGAGGGCTACACCTTC. It yields the protein CATSRANREGYTF.

The chain couples TRBV18 to TRBJ1-2; 7 nucleotides match TRBD1. The V gene end was trimmed by 5 bases and the J gene end by 3 bases; junction bases not matched to a gene: 9. CDR3 length equals 15 residues. CDR1 KGHSH and CDR2 LQKENI come from the germline V gene. The CDR3 sequence: CASSRSTGLHYGYTF. CDR3 nucleotide sequence: TGTGCCAGCTCAAGGTCGACAGGGCTGCACTATGGCTACACCTTC.

This clone was counted at least ten times. The genes are TRBV28 and TRBJ2-4; D is perhaps TRBD1 (6 bases). Germline-derived CDR1 and CDR2 are MDHEN and SYDVKM. The CDR3 runs to 14 residues. V was shortened by 6 bases and J by 7 bases, with 16 bases between the two germline ends. The CDR3 is CASRPRGGANIQYF. The CDR3 DNA reads TGTGCCAGCAGGCCACGAGGGGGAGCGAACATTCAGTACTTC.

The chain recombines TRBV4-2 with TRBJ2-2; tentative D call: TRBD1 (6 bases). Trimming removed 1 base from V and 3 bases from J, with 6 bases in between. The CDR3 sequence is 14 residues long. Germline V gives CDR1 LGHNA, CDR2 YNFKEQ. The CDR3 spells CASSQGQDTGELFF. CDR3 sequence (DNA): TGTGCCAGCAGCCAAGGACAGGACACCGGGGAGCTGTTTTTT.

V and J are TRBV18 and TRBJ2-1; tentatively, D is TRBD1 (5 bases). This CDR3 has 15 residues. Trimming removed 3 bases from V and 10 bases from J, with 19 bases in between. The germline gives CDR1 KGHSH, CDR2 LQKENI. CDR3 amino acids: CASSPPQGSGGEQFF. In DNA form, the CDR3 reads TGTGCCAGCTCACCCCCGCAGGGTTCAGGTGGAGAGCAGTTCTTC.